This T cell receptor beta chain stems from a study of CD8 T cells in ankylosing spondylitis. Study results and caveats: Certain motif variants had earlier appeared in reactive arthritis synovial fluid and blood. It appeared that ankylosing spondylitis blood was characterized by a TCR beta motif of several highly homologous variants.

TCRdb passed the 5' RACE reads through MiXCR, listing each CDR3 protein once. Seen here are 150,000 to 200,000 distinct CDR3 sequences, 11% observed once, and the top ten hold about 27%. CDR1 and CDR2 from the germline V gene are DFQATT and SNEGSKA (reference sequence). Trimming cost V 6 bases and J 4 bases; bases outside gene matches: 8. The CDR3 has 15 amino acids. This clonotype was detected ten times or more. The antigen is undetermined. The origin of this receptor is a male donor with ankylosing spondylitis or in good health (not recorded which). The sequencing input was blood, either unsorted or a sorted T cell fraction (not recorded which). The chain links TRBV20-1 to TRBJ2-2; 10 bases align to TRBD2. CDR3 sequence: CSATVAGGTTGELFF. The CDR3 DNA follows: TGCAGTGCGACGGTAGCGGGGGGAACCACCGGGGAGCTGTTTTTT.